The T cell receptor beta chain described here comes from a study of Ad26.COV2.S vaccination and SARS-CoV-2 variants. About the study: Enrollment placed the donor in the COV1001 Ad26.COV2.S trial arm. Ad26.COV2.S given intramuscularly, once or twice 56 days apart.

Repertoires were generated with immunoSEQ multiplex PCR, while TCRdb's copy carries only in-frame clones and drops some. Of 380,000 or so clones detected, around 89% appear once; the ten largest clones hold roughly 5%. Treatment described: roughly 18 received Ad26.COV2.S at low or high dose, single or two shots; about 5 received placebo; per-sample allocation not given. Sampling happened 63 days after the first vaccine or placebo injection. In the vaccine, an Ad26 vector expressed the SARS-CoV-2 spike of the Wuhan strain. Per germline, CDR1 MNHNS and CDR2 SASEGT. This CDR3 spans 16 amino acids. Trimming took 1 base from V and 3 from J; bases not matched to a gene: 2.

This receptor was obtained from a person between 18 and 65 years old who received the Ad26.COV2.S COVID-19 vaccine or a placebo. This specimen was peripheral blood, taken in a trial of Ad26.COV2.S vaccine versus placebo. The chain employs TRBV6-1 and TRBJ2-2; 10 nucleotides match TRBD2. The CDR3 DNA is TGTGCCAGCAGTGAAGATCTAGCGGGAGACACCGGGGAGCTGTTTTTT. Translation: CASSEDLAGDTGELFF.